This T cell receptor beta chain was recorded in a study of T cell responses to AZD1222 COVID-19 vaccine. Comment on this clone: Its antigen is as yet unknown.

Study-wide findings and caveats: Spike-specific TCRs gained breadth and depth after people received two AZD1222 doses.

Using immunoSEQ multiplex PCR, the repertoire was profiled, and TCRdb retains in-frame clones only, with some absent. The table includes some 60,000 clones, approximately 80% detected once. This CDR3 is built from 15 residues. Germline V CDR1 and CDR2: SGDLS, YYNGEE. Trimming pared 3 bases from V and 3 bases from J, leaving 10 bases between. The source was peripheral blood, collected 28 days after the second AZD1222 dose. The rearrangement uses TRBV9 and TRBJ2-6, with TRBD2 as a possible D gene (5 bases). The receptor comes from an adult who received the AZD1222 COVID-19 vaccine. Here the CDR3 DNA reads TGTGCCAGCAGCGCGACTATCGGTGGGGCCAACGTCCTGACTTTC. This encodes CASSATIGGANVLTF.